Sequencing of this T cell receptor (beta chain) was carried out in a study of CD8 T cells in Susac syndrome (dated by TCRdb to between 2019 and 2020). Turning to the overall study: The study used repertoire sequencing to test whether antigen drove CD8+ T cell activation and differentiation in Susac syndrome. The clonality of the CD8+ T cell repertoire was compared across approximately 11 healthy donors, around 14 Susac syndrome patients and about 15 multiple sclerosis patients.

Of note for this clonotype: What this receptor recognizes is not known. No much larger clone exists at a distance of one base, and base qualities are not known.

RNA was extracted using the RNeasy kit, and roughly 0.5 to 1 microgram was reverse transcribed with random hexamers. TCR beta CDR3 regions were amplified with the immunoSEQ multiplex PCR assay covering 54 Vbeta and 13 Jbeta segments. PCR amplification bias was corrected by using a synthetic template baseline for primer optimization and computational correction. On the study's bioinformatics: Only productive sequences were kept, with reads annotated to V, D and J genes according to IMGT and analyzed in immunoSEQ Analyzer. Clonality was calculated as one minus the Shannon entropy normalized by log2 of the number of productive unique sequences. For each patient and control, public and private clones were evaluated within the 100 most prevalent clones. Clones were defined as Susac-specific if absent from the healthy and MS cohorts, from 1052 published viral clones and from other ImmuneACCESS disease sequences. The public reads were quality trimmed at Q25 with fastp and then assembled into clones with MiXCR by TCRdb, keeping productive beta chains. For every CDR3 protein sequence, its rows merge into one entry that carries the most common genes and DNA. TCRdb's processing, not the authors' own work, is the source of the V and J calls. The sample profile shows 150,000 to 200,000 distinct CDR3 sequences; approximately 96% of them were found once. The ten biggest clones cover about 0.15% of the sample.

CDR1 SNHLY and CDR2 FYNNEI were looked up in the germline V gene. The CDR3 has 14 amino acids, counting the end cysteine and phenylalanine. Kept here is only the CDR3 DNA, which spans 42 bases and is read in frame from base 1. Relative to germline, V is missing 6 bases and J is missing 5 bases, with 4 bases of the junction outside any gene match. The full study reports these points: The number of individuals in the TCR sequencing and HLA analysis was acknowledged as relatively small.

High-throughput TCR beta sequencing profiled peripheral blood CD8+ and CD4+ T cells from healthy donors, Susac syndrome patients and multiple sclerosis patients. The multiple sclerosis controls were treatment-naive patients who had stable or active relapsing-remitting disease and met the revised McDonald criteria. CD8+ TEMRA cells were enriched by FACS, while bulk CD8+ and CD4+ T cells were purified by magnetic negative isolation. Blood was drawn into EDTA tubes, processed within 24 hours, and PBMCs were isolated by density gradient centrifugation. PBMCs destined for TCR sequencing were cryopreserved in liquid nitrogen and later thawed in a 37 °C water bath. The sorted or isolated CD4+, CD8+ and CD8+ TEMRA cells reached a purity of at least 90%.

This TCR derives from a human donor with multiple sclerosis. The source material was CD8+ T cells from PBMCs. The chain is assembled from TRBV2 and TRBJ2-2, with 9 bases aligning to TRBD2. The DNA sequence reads TGTGCCAGCAGGATAGCGGGAGTTACCGGGGAGCTGTTTTTT. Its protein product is CASRIAGVTGELFF.